These 32 T cell receptor beta chains were sequenced from one sample in a study of memory CD4+ T cells and cytomegalovirus serostatus. Single viable CD3+CD4+CD8-CD45RO+ cells were sorted as the memory CD4+ T cells. The protocol was immunoSEQ multiplex PCR, while the TCRdb copy is restricted to in-frame clones and leaves out a portion. Of 70,000 or so clones listed, around 78% are singletons. Sequenced sample: memory CD4+ T cells from blood. The origin of the receptors is an adult in good health and CMV-seropositive.

This clone was seen only once. The CDR3 DNA sequence: TGTGCCTGGAGCGAAGAGGGACTCGCCGCGGGTCAGCCCCAGCATTTT. As protein: CAWSEEGLAAGQPQHF. The chain uses TRBV30 and TRBJ1-5; maybe TRBD1 (5 bases). Trimming shortened V by 3 bases and J by 6 bases, and 21 bases separated the two germline ends. Germline values: CDR1 GTSNPN, CDR2 SVGIG (reference sequence). The length of the CDR3 is 16 residues.

V gene TRBV7-2 combines with J gene TRBJ1-1; D unresolved. V shed 5 bases and J shed 6 bases, with 13 bases lying between them. Germline V gene sequence: CDR1 SGHTA, CDR2 FQGNSA. This CDR3 region has 13 residues. In nucleotides, the CDR3 is TGTGCCAGCAGCCCCCCCCACACGGCTGAAGCTTTCTTT. Its protein is CASSPPHTAEAFF.

CDR3 nucleotides: TGTGCCAGCAGCTTCGGGAGCTCCGGGGAGCTGTTTTTT. It specifies CASSFGSSGELFF. This chain links TRBV7-9 with TRBJ2-2; D possibly corresponds to TRBD2 (6 bases). Germline CDR1 SEHNR, CDR2 FQNEAQ (reference sequence). V shed 3 bases and J shed 6 bases, with 8 bases lying between them. This CDR3 region has 13 residues.

This chain uses TRBV7-9 with TRBJ2-6, with D hard to call. The CDR3 is 15 amino acids. Per germline, CDR1 SEHNR and CDR2 FQNEAQ (reference sequence). V was clipped by 2 bases and J by 2 bases, with 7 bases between them. The CDR3 spells CASSLRTAGANVLTF. DNA of the CDR3: TGTGCCAGCAGCTTAAGAACAGCTGGGGCCAACGTCCTGACTTTC.

The chain links TRBV4-2 to TRBJ2-3, with 8 bases identical to TRBD2. The junction had 3 bases not matched to a gene; V was cut back by 0 bases and J by 1 base. CDR1 LGHNA and CDR2 YNFKEQ come from the germline V gene. The CDR3 runs to 16 residues. DNA for the CDR3: TGTGCCAGCAGCCAAGATACAGCGGGAGGCACAGATACGCAGTATTTT. Residues: CASSQDTAGGTDTQYF.

This clone has just a few counts. This CDR3 is also generated by other DNA sequences in the sample. The chain carries TRBV6-1 and TRBJ1-2, with 7 positions matching TRBD1. V gave up 4 bases and J gave up 3 bases; unmatched junction bases: 2. Germline V CDR1 and CDR2: MNHNS, SASEGT. CDR3 size: 13 residues. The CDR3 protein is CASSATGDYGYTF. The DNA of the CDR3 is TGTGCCAGCAGTGCCACAGGGGACTATGGCTACACCTTC.

The chain recombines TRBV9 with TRBJ1-3; 7 positions agree with TRBD1. The J segment lost 4 bases and the V segment lost 4 bases, leaving 17 bases of the junction unmatched. This CDR3 contains 18 residues. From germline, CDR1 is SGDLS and CDR2 YYNGEE. The CDR3, as DNA: TGTGCCAGCAGCAACCTACAGGGGACGGTTTTCGGCGGAAACACCATATATTTT. This encodes CASSNLQGTVFGGNTIYF. The entire variable domain, with the rest obtained from reference TRBV9 and TRBJ1-3, is as follows: DSGVTQTPKHLITATGQRVTLRCSPRSGDLSVYWYQQSLDQGLQFLIQYYNGEERAKGNILERFSAQQFPDLHSELNLSSLELGDSALYFCASSNLQGTVFGGNTIYFGEGSWLTVV.

The CDR3 is CASSAGLAGRFGETQYF. CDR3 DNA: TGTGCCAGCAGCGCCGGACTAGCGGGAAGGTTTGGGGAGACCCAGTACTTC. The genes are TRBV9 and TRBJ2-5; 12 bases agree with TRBD2. The CDR3 covers 17 residues. Germline assignment: CDR1 SGDLS and CDR2 YYNGEE. With V trimmed by 3 bases and J by 5 bases, 11 bases remained unmatched. The full variable domain, completed using reference TRBV9 and TRBJ2-5, is DSGVTQTPKHLITATGQRVTLRCSPRSGDLSVYWYQQSLDQGLQFLIQYYNGEERAKGNILERFSAQQFPDLHSELNLSSLELGDSALYFCASSAGLAGRFGETQYFGPGTRLLVL.

The sample holds one count of this clone. This CDR3 is CASGGRESSYNSPLHF. The CDR3 coding sequence is TGTGCCAGCGGTGGCCGAGAGAGCTCCTATAATTCACCCCTCCACTTT. The chain recombines TRBV11-2 with TRBJ1-6; no clear D. CDR1 and CDR2 from the germline V gene are SGHAT and FQNNGV. The CDR3 consists of 16 residues. V lost 8 bases and J 0 bases, leaving 14 bases between the germline ends.

The rearrangement links TRBV9 to TRBJ1-3, with D unclear. The V gene's germline CDR1 is SGDLS and CDR2 YYNGEE. The CDR3 covers 12 residues. Trimming cost V 0 bases and J 7 bases, with 5 bases left between them. CDR3 in DNA: TGTGCCAGCAGCGTAGACCGGAACACCATATATTTT. Translation: CASSVDRNTIYF.

The J gene is TRBJ2-1, the V gene TRBV29-1; 8 nucleotides line up with TRBD2. The V gene's germline CDR1 is SQVTM and CDR2 ANQGSEA. The CDR3 totals 13 residues. The V segment lost 4 bases and the J segment 8 bases; nucleotides outside the gene matches: 7. The CDR3 is CSVAAGGYYEQFF. The CDR3 nucleotides are TGCAGCGTTGCGGCGGGAGGATACTATGAGCAGTTCTTC.

The rearrangement joins TRBV6-1 to TRBJ2-5; 10 positions match TRBD1. After removal of 7 bases from V and 5 bases from J, the junction contained 7 bases not matched to a gene. Germline V gene sequence: CDR1 MNHNS, CDR2 SASEGT. The CDR3 is 14 amino acids. CDR3 loop: CASTTTGGVETQYF. Written as DNA, the CDR3 is TGTGCCAGCACCACGACAGGGGGCGTCGAGACCCAGTACTTC.

This clone has a handful of counts. The rearrangement uses TRBV5-4 and TRBJ2-7; 7 nucleotides line up with TRBD1. The CDR3 runs 14 residues. The germline V gene has CDR1 SGHNT and CDR2 YYREEE (reference sequence). The V and J ends lost 2 bases and 3 bases, in that order; junction bases with no gene match: 5. The CDR3 nucleotides are TGTGCCAGCAGCTTTCAAGGGGGCCGCTACGAGCAGTACGTC. The encoded protein is CASSFQGGRYEQYV.

This CDR3 is CASSPAGQGALNTQYF. DNA of the CDR3: TGCGCCAGCAGCCCAGCGGGACAGGGGGCGTTGAATACGCAGTATTTT. The chain joins TRBV4-1 to TRBJ2-3; 12 bases fit TRBD1. The junction had 9 bases not matched to a gene; V was cut back by 4 bases and J by 7 bases. Germline V gene lookup returns CDR1 MGHRA and CDR2 YSYEKL. The CDR3 contains 16 residues.

This chain uses TRBV6-6 with TRBJ2-1; the match to TRBD2 covers 14 bases. Unmatched junction bases numbered 0, after V lost 6 bases and J lost 8 bases. Germline V gives CDR1 MNHNY, CDR2 SVGAGI (reference sequence). CDR3 length: 13 residues. The CDR3 DNA reads as TGTGCCAGCAGGACTAGCGGGGGGGATGAGCAGTTCTTC. This gives the protein CASRTSGGDEQFF.

CDR3 coding DNA: TGTGCCAGCAGCTTAGGAGAGGTCCGGGACAGAAAAGCTTTCTTT. This gives the protein CASSLGEVRDRKAFF. The rearrangement joins TRBV11-1 to TRBJ1-1, with 7 nucleotides matching TRBD1. Germline trimming cut 1 base from V and 9 bases from J; bases unmatched to any gene: 11. Germline V gene sequence: CDR1 SGHAT, CDR2 FQDESV (reference sequence). The length of the CDR3 is 15 residues.

CDR3: CASSPGGQETQYF. DNA of the CDR3: TGTGCCAGCAGCCCAGGGGGGCAAGAGACCCAGTACTTC. The chain uses TRBV21-1 and TRBJ2-5; the table names TRBD1, a call not compared with the DNA. TRBV21-1 is a pseudogene locus. CDR3 length: 13 amino acids.

The chain joins TRBV30 to TRBJ1-2, with 8 bases aligning to TRBD1. V was clipped by 7 bases and J by 8 bases; unmatched bases: 6. CDR3 length: 11 amino acids. Germline V gene lookup returns CDR1 GTSNPN and CDR2 SVGIG (reference sequence). CDR3 coding DNA: TGTGCCTCCGACAGGGGTAGGGGCTACACCTTC. This gives the protein CASDRGRGYTF.

This chain joins TRBV10-2 and TRBJ2-2, with 8 bases identical to TRBD2. V was pared by 6 bases and J by 6 bases, with 6 bases of the junction left unmatched. This CDR3 comprises 14 residues. CDR1 and CDR2 (germline): WSHSY, SAAADI. As DNA, the CDR3 is TGCGCCAGCAGATTTTCGGGGGGGCCCGGGGAGCTGTTTTTT. This translates into CASRFSGGPGELFF.

This rearrangement joins TRBV12-1 to TRBJ1-4. TRBV12-1 is annotated as a pseudogene. The CDR3 extends over 13 amino acids. The CDR3 DNA is TGTGCCAGCAGGGCGCGCGCTGATGAAAAACTGTTTTTT. Its translation is CASRARADEKLFF.

V gene TRBV30 combines with J gene TRBJ2-1, with 7 bases that match TRBD2. The V gene end was trimmed by 2 bases and the J gene end by 4 bases; junction bases not matched to a gene: 2. This CDR3 contains 13 residues. The germline CDR1 and CDR2 sequences are GTSNPN and SVGIG (reference sequence). The CDR3 DNA is TGTGCCTGGAGTCCGGGACTATACAATGAGCAGTTCTTC. Amino acid sequence: CAWSPGLYNEQFF.

V usage is TRBV28 and J usage is TRBJ1-4, with D perhaps TRBD1 (6 bases). The CDR3 has 17 amino acids. Trimming pared 2 bases from V and 5 bases from J, leaving 18 bases between. CDR1 is MDHEN and CDR2 is SYDVKM in the germline V gene. The chain's CDR3 is CASSLPPGGGPNEKLFF. The CDR3 nucleotides are TGTGCCAGCAGTTTACCACCCGGAGGGGGACCAAATGAAAAACTGTTTTTT.

The CDR3 sequence is CASSLVSGDGYTF. Written as DNA, the CDR3 is TGTGCCAGCAGCTTGGTGTCTGGGGATGGCTACACCTTC. V and J are TRBV5-6 and TRBJ1-2, with D unresolved. Germline CDR1 is SGHDT and CDR2 is YYEEEE. V lost 0 bases to trimming and J lost 6 bases, with 9 bases between them. The CDR3 spans 13 residues.

The chain carries TRBV7-9 and TRBJ2-3; 9 nucleotides line up with TRBD2. Germline V gene sequence: CDR1 SEHNR, CDR2 FQNEAQ (reference sequence). With 8 bases clipped from V and 5 bases from J, the junction kept 8 bases outside the gene matches. The CDR3 runs 14 residues. This CDR3 reads CASRLAGRGDTQYF. DNA of the CDR3: TGTGCCAGCCGGCTAGCGGGACGTGGAGATACGCAGTATTTT.

This chain joins TRBV15 and TRBJ2-5; D not resolved. The CDR3 is 15 residues long. V was shortened by 0 bases and J by 5 bases, with 13 bases between the two germline ends. Germline CDR1 LNHNV, CDR2 YYDKDF (reference sequence). This CDR3 reads CATSREGAKWETQYF. As DNA, the CDR3 is TGTGCCACCAGCAGAGAGGGTGCCAAATGGGAGACCCAGTACTTC.

This clone was counted between two and nine times. The J gene is TRBJ2-7, the V gene TRBV19; tentative D call: TRBD2 (6 bases). Per germline, CDR1 LNHDA and CDR2 SQIVND (reference sequence). The CDR3 is made up of 15 amino acids. The V end was cut by 9 bases, the J end by 5 bases, with 23 bases between. The CDR3 sequence: CASAKRGTISDEQYF. The CDR3 DNA follows: TGTGCCAGCGCGAAACGGGGGACGATTAGCGACGAGCAGTACTTC.

V is TRBV9 and J is TRBJ2-2, with a weak D call TRBD1 (6 bases). This CDR3 comprises 14 residues. Deletions cut 4 bases from V and 3 bases from J, with 10 bases between. CDR1 is SGDLS and CDR2 is YYNGEE in the germline V gene. As DNA, the CDR3 is TGTGCCAGCAGCTCCAGGGGTGACACCGGGGAGCTGTTTTTT. Translating gives CASSSRGDTGELFF.

This clone has at least ten counts. The V call is TRBV5-4, the J call TRBJ1-5; D is uncertain. Looked up from germline, CDR1 is SGHNT and CDR2 is YYREEE (reference sequence). Trimming took off 2 bases at V and 9 bases at J, with 6 bases between the two ends. The CDR3 totals 11 residues. The CDR3 bases are TGTGCCAGCAGCTTTTTAGGGCCCCAGCATTTT. This sequence encodes CASSFLGPQHF.

V usage is TRBV6-1 and J usage is TRBJ1-4, with TRBD1 identical over 9 bases. The germline CDR1 and CDR2 sequences are MNHNS and SASEGT. V dropped 0 bases and J dropped 8; count of bases not matched to a gene: 4. The CDR3 runs 15 residues. CDR3 sequence: CASSEATGGSEKLFF. CDR3 in DNA: TGTGCCAGCAGTGAAGCCACAGGGGGCAGCGAAAAACTGTTTTTT.

CDR3 in amino acids: CASTTRFGGQETQYF. CDR3 in DNA: TGTGCCAGTACCACTCGCTTTGGGGGCCAAGAGACCCAGTACTTC. V and J are TRBV19 and TRBJ2-5; D is perhaps TRBD1 or TRBD2 (5 bases each). Germline V gene sequence: CDR1 LNHDA, CDR2 SQIVND (reference sequence). Trimming took off 7 bases at V and 1 base at J, with 16 bases between the two ends. There are 15 residues in the CDR3.

The chain carries TRBV11-3 and TRBJ2-7; 8 nucleotides match TRBD1. The CDR3 covers 16 residues. J lost 3 bases, V lost 3 bases, and 10 bases had no gene match. The germline CDR1 and CDR2 sequences are SGHNT and YENEEA. CDR3: CASSFSLPDRVYEQYF. CDR3 sequence (DNA): TGTGCCAGCAGCTTTAGTCTCCCGGACAGGGTCTACGAGCAGTACTTC.

The V and J genes are TRBV12-5 and TRBJ2-1, with 7 bases lining up with TRBD2. Trimming cost V 1 base and J 12 bases; bases outside gene matches: 9. The CDR3 runs 14 residues. Per the germline V gene, CDR1 is LGHNT and CDR2 is FRNRAP. The CDR3 bases are TGTGCTAGTGGTTTGGCGGGGGGAACGTTGGTGCAGTTCTTC. Amino acids: CASGLAGGTLVQFF.